This T cell receptor (beta chain) was obtained from a study of cytomegalovirus exposure and HLA in healthy donors. Overall study findings and caveats: The authors enumerated some 170 TCR beta chains as linked to cytomegalovirus.

As for the donors, each was a healthy bone marrow donor. The CDR3 runs 15 residues. Germline V gene lookup returns CDR1 MGHDK and CDR2 SYGVNS. Trimming took off 3 bases at V and 2 bases at J, with 14 bases between the two ends. On this clone itself: Antigen: not known.

60 Vbeta and 13 Jbeta primers were used in PCR. The repertoire was sequenced with immunoSEQ multiplex PCR; TCRdb's copy has only in-frame clones and lacks some. The sample has about 140,000 clones; roughly 80% are singletons. This sequence originates from a man in his forties or fifties in good health and CMV-seropositive. The chain links TRBV25-1 to TRBJ2-7; D not certain. Sequencing input: PBMCs. In nucleotides, the CDR3 is TGTGCCAGCAGTGACCCCGAAAGCCTAACCTACGAGCAGTACTTC. Encoded protein: CASSDPESLTYEQYF.